A single sample is the source of the 11 T cell receptor beta chains below, sequenced in a study of cytomegalovirus exposure and HLA in healthy donors. PCR primers comprised 60 Vbeta and 13 Jbeta primers. Here immunoSEQ multiplex PCR was the method, and the copy in TCRdb shows in-frame clones only, minus some. The sample holds 100,000 to 150,000 clones, about 10% seen once. The specimen was PBMCs. These receptors were collected from a woman younger than 35 in good health and CMV-seropositive.

V gene TRBV30 combines with J gene TRBJ1-2, with a tentative D call TRBD1 (6 bases). With 0 bases removed from V and 4 bases from J, the gap between germline ends came to 15 bases. The CDR3 loop spans 15 amino acids. Per the germline V gene, CDR1 is GTSNPN and CDR2 is SVGIG (reference sequence). The CDR3 DNA reads as TGTGCCTGGAGTGTACTAACAGGGCATAGCTATGGCTACACCTTC. Protein: CAWSVLTGHSYGYTF. Full variable domain (rest looked up from reference TRBV30 and TRBJ1-2): SQTIHQWPATLVQPVGSPLSLECTVEGTSNPNLYWYRQAAGRGLQLLFYSVGIGQISSEVPQNLSASRPQDRQFILSSKKLLLSDSGFYLCAWSVLTGHSYGYTFGSGTRLTVV.

This chain connects TRBV7-8 to TRBJ1-3; 7 bases are a match to TRBD1. The length of the CDR3 is 15 residues. From germline, CDR1 is SGHVS and CDR2 FQNEAQ. The V and J ends lost 1 base and 8 bases, in that order; junction bases with no gene match: 8. CDR3 residues: CASSLDLNRGDTIYF. In DNA, the CDR3 is TGTGCCAGCAGCTTAGATTTAAACAGGGGTGACACCATATATTTT.

This clone has a handful of counts. The chain recombines TRBV6-5 with TRBJ1-4; 8 positions match TRBD1. Germline CDR1 reads MNHEY; CDR2 reads SVGAGI. This CDR3 is built from 15 residues. Trimming cost V 6 bases and J 5 bases; bases outside gene matches: 8. The CDR3 sequence is CASRSLQGVNEKLFF. CDR3 coding DNA: TGTGCCAGCAGATCCCTACAGGGGGTGAATGAAAAACTGTTTTTT.

The chain is built from TRBV7-9 and TRBJ2-6; D is perhaps TRBD2 (6 bases). The V end lost 11 bases, the J end lost 4 bases, and 24 bases lay between the germline ends. This CDR3 contains 17 residues. CDR1 is SEHNR and CDR2 is FQNEAQ in the germline V gene (reference sequence). In DNA, the CDR3 is TGTGCCGAATTGGGGGACTTTCCAGGTGTGGGGGCCAACGTCCTGACTTTC. Protein sequence: CAELGDFPGVGANVLTF.

This clone appeared a few times. This chain joins TRBV6-1 and TRBJ1-1; possibly TRBD1 for D (5 bases). This CDR3 has 15 amino acids. Trimming stripped 4 bases from V and 2 bases from J, with 14 bases between. Per germline, CDR1 MNHNS and CDR2 SASEGT. The CDR3 nucleotides read TGTGCCAGCAGTGTCCTCCCAGGGTCCAACACTGAAGCTTTCTTT. The encoded protein is CASSVLPGSNTEAFF.

This clone was found a few times. The chain uses TRBV7-2 and TRBJ1-5; 9 bases are shared with TRBD1. Germline CDR1 and CDR2: SGHTA and FQGNSA. V shed 4 bases and J 3 bases; nucleotides not matched to a gene: 1. The CDR3 contains 14 residues. The CDR3 protein is CASSSQGANQPQHF. The CDR3 nucleotides are TGTGCCAGCAGCTCACAGGGGGCCAATCAGCCCCAGCATTTT. Complete variable domain (other parts from reference TRBV7-2 and TRBJ1-5): GAGVSQSPSNKVTEKGKDVELRCDPISGHTALYWYRQSLGQGLEFLIYFQGNSAPDKSGLPSDRFSAERTGGSVSTLTIQRTQQEDSAVYLCASSSQGANQPQHFGDGTRLSIL.

In this sample, this clone turned up a few times. This rearrangement joins TRBV14 to TRBJ2-7, with 8 bases that match TRBD1. CDR3 length: 14 amino acids. Germline values: CDR1 SGHDN, CDR2 FVKESK. J was trimmed by 4 bases and V by 4 bases; bases with no gene match: 6. CDR3 DNA sequence: TGTGCCAGCAGCCCCCCAGGGGGCGATTACGAGCAGTACTTC. Its protein product is CASSPPGGDYEQYF.

The rearrangement joins TRBV11-3 to TRBJ1-4; no definite D call. The germline V and J ends were trimmed by 0 bases and 11 bases, with 7 bases remaining between them. Germline loops: CDR1 SGHNT, CDR2 YENEEA. The CDR3 consists of 12 residues. The CDR3 loop reads CASSLDRRKLFF. CDR3 nucleotides: TGTGCCAGCAGCTTAGATCGGCGGAAACTGTTTTTT. The full variable domain, completed using reference TRBV11-3 and TRBJ1-4, is EAGVVQSPRYKIIEKKQPVAFWCNPISGHNTLYWYLQNLGQGPELLIRYENEEAVDDSQLPKDRFSAERLKGVDSTLKIQPAELGDSAVYLCASSLDRRKLFFGSGTQLSVL.

This clone was counted between two and nine times. The chain recombines TRBV7-6 with TRBJ2-1, with 9 bases aligning to TRBD2. The CDR3 contains 17 residues. With 1 base clipped from V and 4 bases from J, the junction kept 8 bases outside the gene matches. CDR1 and CDR2 from the germline V gene are SGHVS and FNYEAQ. CDR3 residues: CASSLGTTSGLYNEQFF. The DNA of the CDR3 is TGTGCCAGCAGCTTAGGGACGACTAGCGGTCTATACAATGAGCAGTTCTTC.

This clone showed up just a few times. The rearrangement links TRBV15 to TRBJ2-7; 10 bases map to TRBD1. The CDR3 covers 15 residues. Germline V gene data show CDR1 as LNHNV and CDR2 as YYDKDF (reference sequence). Trimming at V came to 5 bases and at J to 4 bases, leaving 8 bases not matched to a gene. CDR3 DNA: TGTGCCACCAGCGTAAGACAGGGGGCGCCTTACGAGCAGTACTTC. It is translated as CATSVRQGAPYEQYF.

This clone was recorded a few times. The sample holds other DNA sequences that translate to the same CDR3. V usage is TRBV5-8 and J usage is TRBJ1-1; TRBD1 aligns across 10 bases. Germline loops: CDR1 SGHTS, CDR2 YDEGEE. With V trimmed by 4 bases and J by 0 bases, 9 bases remained unmatched. The CDR3 length is 17 residues. The CDR3 sequence: CASSTGTGALMNTEAFF. CDR3 DNA sequence: TGTGCCAGCAGCACCGGGACAGGGGCCCTAATGAACACTGAAGCTTTCTTT.